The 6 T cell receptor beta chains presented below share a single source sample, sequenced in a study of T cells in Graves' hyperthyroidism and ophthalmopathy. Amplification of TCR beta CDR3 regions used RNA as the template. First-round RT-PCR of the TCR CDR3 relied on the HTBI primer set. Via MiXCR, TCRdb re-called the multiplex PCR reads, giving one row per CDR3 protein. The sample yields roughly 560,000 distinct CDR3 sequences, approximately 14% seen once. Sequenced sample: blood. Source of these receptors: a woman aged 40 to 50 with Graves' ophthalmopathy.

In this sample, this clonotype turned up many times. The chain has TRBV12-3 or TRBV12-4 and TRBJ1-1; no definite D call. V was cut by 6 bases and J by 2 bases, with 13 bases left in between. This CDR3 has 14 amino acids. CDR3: CASSNPGRNTEAFF. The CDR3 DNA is TGTGCCAGCAGCAACCCGGGCAGAAACACTGAAGCTTTCTTT.

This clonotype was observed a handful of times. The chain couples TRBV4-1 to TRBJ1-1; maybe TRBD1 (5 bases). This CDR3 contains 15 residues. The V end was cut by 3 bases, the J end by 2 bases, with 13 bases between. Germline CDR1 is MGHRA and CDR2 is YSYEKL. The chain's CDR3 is CASSQVGQGNTEAFF. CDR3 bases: TGCGCCAGCAGCCAGGTTGGCCAGGGTAACACTGAAGCTTTCTTT.

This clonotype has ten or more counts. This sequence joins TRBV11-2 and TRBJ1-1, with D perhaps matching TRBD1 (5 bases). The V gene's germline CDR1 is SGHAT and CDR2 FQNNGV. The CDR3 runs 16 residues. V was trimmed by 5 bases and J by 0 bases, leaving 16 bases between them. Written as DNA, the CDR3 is TGTGCCAGCAGCCCCCGACAGATTATTATGAACACTGAAGCTTTCTTT. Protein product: CASSPRQIIMNTEAFF.

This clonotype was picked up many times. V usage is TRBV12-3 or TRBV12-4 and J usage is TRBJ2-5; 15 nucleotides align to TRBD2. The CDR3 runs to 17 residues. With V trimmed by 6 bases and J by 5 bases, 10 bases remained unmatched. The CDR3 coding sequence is TGTGCCAGCAGCCCTGGACTAGCGGGAGGGCCTTGGGAGACCCAGTACTTC. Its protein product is CASSPGLAGGPWETQYF.

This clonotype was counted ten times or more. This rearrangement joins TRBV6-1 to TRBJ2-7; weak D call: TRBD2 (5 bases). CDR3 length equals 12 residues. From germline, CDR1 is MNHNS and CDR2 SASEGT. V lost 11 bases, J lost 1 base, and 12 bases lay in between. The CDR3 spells CASAGWSYEQYF. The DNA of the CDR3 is TGTGCCTCGGCGGGTTGGTCCTACGAGCAGTACTTC.

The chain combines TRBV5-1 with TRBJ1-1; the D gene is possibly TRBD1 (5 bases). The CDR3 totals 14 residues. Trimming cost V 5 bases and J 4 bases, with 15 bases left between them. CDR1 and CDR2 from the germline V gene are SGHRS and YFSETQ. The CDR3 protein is CASRFRREATEAFF. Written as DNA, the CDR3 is TGCGCCAGCAGATTCCGCAGGGAGGCCACTGAAGCTTTCTTT.